These 11 T cell receptor beta chains were all obtained from the same sample, sequenced in a study of CD8 T cells in ankylosing spondylitis. TCRdb used MiXCR to reprocess the 5' RACE reads, holding one entry per CDR3 protein. The sample records under 200,000 distinct CDR3 sequences, around 8.9% being singletons. Input material: blood, either unsorted or a sorted T cell fraction (not recorded which). These receptors were collected from a female donor with ankylosing spondylitis or in good health (not recorded which).

This clonotype appeared a few times. This rearrangement joins TRBV6-2 or TRBV6-3 to TRBJ1-1, with D possibly TRBD1 on 6 matching bases. Germline CDR1 MNHEY, CDR2 SVGEGT. Trimming pared 6 bases from V and 1 base from J, leaving 21 bases between. The length of the CDR3 is 17 residues. CDR3 DNA sequence: TGTGCCAGCAGCAAAGCGGACAACAGGGCCCCGAACACTGAAGCTTTCTTT. It translates to CASSKADNRAPNTEAFF.

This clonotype was recorded at least ten times. The chain links TRBV6-6 to TRBJ1-1; no definite D call. The germline gives CDR1 MNHNY, CDR2 SVGAGI (reference sequence). V shed 6 bases and J shed 4 bases, with 12 bases lying between them. The CDR3 is made up of 13 amino acids. The CDR3 coding sequence is TGTGCCAGCAGCCATCCGCGGGGCACTGAAGCTTTCTTT. It is translated as CASSHPRGTEAFF.

In this sample, this clonotype turned up a few times. The J gene is TRBJ2-7, the V gene TRBV7-9; maybe TRBD2 (7 bases). The CDR3 totals 13 residues. The germline gives CDR1 SEHNR, CDR2 FQNEAQ (reference sequence). Trimming removed 0 bases at V and 7 bases at J, with 10 bases between. The CDR3 bases are TGTGCCAGCAGCTTAGCTGAGGGGGGGGAGCAGTACTTC. Its translation: CASSLAEGGEQYF.

In its sample, this clonotype was seen a few times. The V call is TRBV7-3, the J call TRBJ2-2; D ambiguous. With 5 bases removed from V and 5 bases from J, the gap between germline ends came to 9 bases. The length of the CDR3 is 13 residues. The V gene's germline CDR1 is SGHTA and CDR2 FQGTGA. CDR3 sequence reads: CASSLVATGELFF. The CDR3 region has the DNA TGTGCCAGCAGCCTTGTGGCTACCGGGGAGCTGTTTTTT.

This clonotype was recorded at least ten times. V usage is TRBV4-3 and J usage is TRBJ1-1, with D unresolved. The CDR3 consists of 15 residues. Trimming shortened V by 0 bases and J by 4 bases, and 12 bases separated the two germline ends. The germline V gene encodes CDR1 LGHNA and CDR2 YSLEER. Here the CDR3 reads CASSQDVVLGTEAFF. CDR3 bases: TGCGCCAGCAGCCAAGATGTGGTTTTGGGCACTGAAGCTTTCTTT.

The rearrangement links TRBV4-3 to TRBJ2-1; D may match TRBD1 or TRBD2 (6 bases each). V lost 0 bases to trimming and J lost 5 bases, with 11 bases between them. This CDR3 has 15 amino acids. The germline CDR1 and CDR2 sequences are LGHNA and YSLEER. The CDR3 is CASSQDRGAHNEQFF. CDR3 DNA: TGCGCCAGCAGCCAAGATAGGGGGGCCCACAATGAGCAGTTCTTC.

At least ten counts were recorded for this clonotype. The CDR3 DNA reads TGCAGCGTTGTCGGATTTACAGGGACCGCCTATGGCTACACCTTC. Protein product: CSVVGFTGTAYGYTF. The chain carries TRBV29-1 and TRBJ1-2; possible D gene TRBD1, 6 bases. The germline V gene encodes CDR1 SQVTM and CDR2 ANQGSEA. The CDR3 is 15 residues long. Trimming took off 4 bases at V and 4 bases at J, with 19 bases between the two ends.

This clonotype was detected a few times. The CDR3 here is CASSPRADSYNEQFF. The CDR3 DNA reads as TGTGCCAGCAGCCCCCGAGCGGACTCCTACAATGAGCAGTTCTTC. V usage is TRBV7-6 and J usage is TRBJ2-1, with D possibly TRBD2 on 5 matching bases. The CDR3 length is 15 residues. Trimming took 5 bases from V and 0 from J, leaving 11 bases between them. Germline CDR1 is SGHVS and CDR2 is FNYEAQ.

This clonotype occurred many times. J is TRBJ2-1 and V is TRBV11-2, with D unclear. Germline CDR1 SGHAT, CDR2 FQNNGV. V lost 1 base, J lost 5 bases, and 6 bases lay in between. The CDR3 runs to 13 residues. The DNA of the CDR3 is TGTGCCAGCAGCTTAGCCTGGAACAATGAGCAGTTCTTC. Encoded protein: CASSLAWNNEQFF.

As concerns this clonotype: A read error may be the cause here, since a much bigger clone is one base away. The V gene is TRBV7-9, the J gene TRBJ2-2, with D possibly matching TRBD2 (6 bases). The CDR3 totals 13 residues. The germline V gene has CDR1 SEHNR and CDR2 FQNEAQ (reference sequence). CDR3 in amino acids: CASGGTNTEELFF. The CDR3 DNA follows: TGTGCCAGCGGAGGGACGAACACCGAGGAGCTGTTTTTT.

The chain combines TRBV15 with TRBJ2-5; possible D gene TRBD1, 5 bases. In germline, CDR1 is LNHNV, CDR2 YYDKDF (reference sequence). The length of the CDR3 is 14 residues. Between the trimmed V and J ends, which lost 5 bases and 5 bases, there was a span of 15 bases. The CDR3: CATSSDRSLETQYF. The CDR3 DNA reads TGTGCCACCAGCTCCGACAGATCGCTGGAGACCCAGTACTTC. Using reference TRBV15 and TRBJ2-5 for the parts outside the CDR3, the full variable domain is DAMVIQNPRYQVTQFGKPVTLSCSQTLNHNVMYWYQQKSSQAPKLLFHYYDKDFNNEADTPDNFQSRRPNTSFCFLDIRSPGLGDTAMYLCATSSDRSLETQYFGPGTRLLVL.